The 28 T cell receptor beta chains below were found in one sample sequenced in a study of blood T cell repertoires in COVID-19. Method: immunoSEQ multiplex PCR; TCRdb's copy keeps in-frame clones and lacks some. The table lists 130,000 to 150,000 clones, around 90% of them singletons. The sample comprised peripheral blood. These receptors came from a man between 65 and 79 years old with acute or convalescent COVID-19.

The chain carries TRBV6-5 and TRBJ2-1; D may be TRBD1 (6 bases). CDR1 is MNHEY, CDR2 SVGAGI, per germline. V was cut by 6 bases and J by 4 bases, with 16 bases left in between. This CDR3 spans 15 amino acids. The CDR3 sequence is CASSPTGRVYNEQFF. As DNA, the CDR3 is TGTGCCAGCAGCCCAACAGGGCGAGTATACAATGAGCAGTTCTTC.

The J gene is TRBJ2-3, the V gene TRBV5-4, with 9 bases that match TRBD1. This CDR3 has 15 residues. The germline gives CDR1 SGHNT, CDR2 YYREEE (reference sequence). With 0 bases clipped from V and 1 base from J, the junction kept 0 bases outside the gene matches. CDR3 coding DNA: TGTGCCAGCAGCTTGGGACAGGGGGGCACAGATACGCAGTATTTT. This translates into CASSLGQGGTDTQYF.

The chain is built from TRBV6-5 and TRBJ1-2; perhaps TRBD1 as D (5 bases). This CDR3 contains 14 residues. The ends were cut back, 0 bases at V and 4 bases at J, with 9 bases in the middle. The germline CDR1 and CDR2 sequences are MNHEY and SVGAGI. CDR3 region: CASSYSPGVYGYTF. The CDR3 DNA reads as TGTGCCAGCAGTTACTCGCCGGGGGTCTATGGCTACACCTTC.

As for this clone: Other DNA variants within this sample encode the same CDR3. The chain recombines TRBV20-1 with TRBJ1-2, with 10 positions matching TRBD1. The CDR3 is 11 amino acids. Germline V gives CDR1 DFQATT, CDR2 SNEGSKA (reference sequence). V was pared by 7 bases and J by 5 bases, with 1 base of the junction left unmatched. CDR3 residues: CSGDRGYGYTF. CDR3 DNA: TGCAGTGGGGACAGGGGTTATGGCTACACCTTC.

The V gene is TRBV7-9, the J gene TRBJ1-4; D may be TRBD1 (5 bases). The germline gives CDR1 SEHNR, CDR2 FQNEAQ (reference sequence). With 6 bases removed from V and 7 bases from J, the gap between germline ends came to 15 bases. The CDR3 covers 14 residues. CDR3 in DNA: TGTGCCAGCAGACCAGGGTCGGGGGGTGAAAAACTGTTTTTT. It encodes CASRPGSGGEKLFF.

This clone was seen many times. This chain joins TRBV10-1 and TRBJ2-2, with no clear D. The CDR3 contains 13 residues. Looked up from germline, CDR1 is WNHNN and CDR2 is SYGVQD (reference sequence). V lost 2 bases and J 4 bases, leaving 5 bases between the germline ends. The chain's CDR3 is CASSEAVTGELFF. CDR3 in DNA: TGCGCCAGCAGTGAGGCGGTCACCGGGGAGCTGTTTTTT.

The genes are TRBV2 and TRBJ2-5; TRBD2 matches at 7 bases. The V gene's germline CDR1 is SNHLY and CDR2 FYNNEI. J lost 4 bases, V lost 4 bases, and 6 bases had no gene match. This CDR3 contains 14 residues. The CDR3 here is CASSVPGRAETQYF. In DNA, the CDR3 is TGTGCCAGCAGTGTCCCGGGGAGGGCAGAGACCCAGTACTTC.

The rearrangement uses TRBV5-1 and TRBJ1-3; 7 positions match TRBD1. Germline lookup yields CDR1 SGHRS and CDR2 YFSETQ. This CDR3 spans 14 amino acids. Trimming took 4 bases from V and 4 from J; bases not matched to a gene: 5. The CDR3 coding sequence is TGCGCCAGCAGCCTCGGGACAGACGGAAACACCATATATTTT. Translated: CASSLGTDGNTIYF.

This rearrangement joins TRBV5-1 to TRBJ2-5; 7 bases map to TRBD1. CDR1 is SGHRS, CDR2 YFSETQ, per germline. After removal of 2 bases from V and 5 bases from J, the junction contained 6 bases not matched to a gene. The CDR3 contains 14 residues. The DNA for the CDR3 is TGCGCCAGCAGCTTTCCACAGGGGTTGGAGACCCAGTACTTC. It is translated as CASSFPQGLETQYF.

V is TRBV24-1 and J is TRBJ2-5; TRBD1 aligns across 7 bases. The V and J ends lost 9 bases and 1 base, in that order; junction bases with no gene match: 7. Germline V lookup: CDR1 KGHDR, CDR2 SFDVKD. The CDR3 extends over 14 amino acids. The CDR3 coding sequence is TGTGCCACCGCCCAGGGGGACGGCCAAGAGACCCAGTACTTC. Protein sequence: CATAQGDGQETQYF.

This chain connects TRBV6-5 to TRBJ1-1; TRBD1 aligns across 7 bases. Trimming at V came to 6 bases and at J to 1 base, leaving 2 bases not matched to a gene. Germline CDR1 MNHEY, CDR2 SVGAGI. The CDR3 sequence is 13 residues long. This CDR3 reads CASRRTGNTEAFF. The CDR3 nucleotides are TGTGCCAGCAGGCGGACAGGGAACACTGAAGCTTTCTTT.

The rearrangement links TRBV27 to TRBJ2-2; 10 nucleotides align to TRBD2. The V segment lost 1 base and the J segment 4 bases; nucleotides outside the gene matches: 9. The CDR3 is made up of 18 amino acids. CDR1 and CDR2 from the germline V gene are MNHEY and SMNVEV (reference sequence). CDR3 nucleotides: TGTGCCAGCAGTTTATTTCCGTGGCTAGCGGGAGTCACCGGGGAGCTGTTTTTT. Translation: CASSLFPWLAGVTGELFF.

The CDR3 nucleotides read TGTGCCAGCTCCCCATTTTGGGGGCCGGGACTAGCGGGGGATCAAGAGACCCAGTACTTC. Amino acids: CASSPFWGPGLAGDQETQYF. The chain is built from TRBV18 and TRBJ2-5; 14 bases line up with TRBD2. Germline lookup yields CDR1 KGHSH and CDR2 LQKENI. V was clipped by 6 bases and J by 2 bases; unmatched bases: 17. The CDR3 spans 20 residues.

This clone was seen only once. The rearrangement links TRBV5-1 to TRBJ1-6; no definite D call. Trimming cost V 1 base and J 11 bases, with 10 bases left between them. Germline values: CDR1 SGHRS, CDR2 YFSETQ. The CDR3 is 13 residues long. The CDR3 DNA follows: TGCGCCAGCAGCTTGTCCGGGGAGCCACCCCTCCACTTT. As protein: CASSLSGEPPLHF.

The genes are TRBV24-1 and TRBJ2-7; the D gene is possibly TRBD2 (5 bases). Germline V gene sequence: CDR1 KGHDR, CDR2 SFDVKD. V shed 2 bases and J shed 7 bases, with 11 bases lying between them. The CDR3 covers 13 residues. CDR3 sequence reads: CATSDSEGGEQYF. The CDR3 nucleotides are TGTGCCACCAGTGATTCCGAGGGTGGGGAGCAGTACTTC.

The chain combines TRBV6-5 with TRBJ1-3; D is ambiguous. CDR3 length: 15 residues. Germline V gene data show CDR1 as MNHEY and CDR2 as SVGAGI. The V and J ends lost 4 bases and 0 bases respectively, with 10 bases between them. CDR3 protein: CASSSDISSGNTIYF. As DNA, the CDR3 is TGTGCCAGCAGTTCAGACATAAGCTCTGGAAACACCATATATTTT.

CDR3 nucleotides: TGCGCCAGCAGCCAATCCGGGACAGGGGAGACCCAGTACTTC. Translating it yields CASSQSGTGETQYF. This chain uses TRBV5-1 with TRBJ2-5; 9 nucleotides agree with TRBD1. Germline CDR1 is SGHRS and CDR2 is YFSETQ. V was clipped by 4 bases and J by 5 bases; unmatched bases: 6. The CDR3 consists of 14 residues. Filled out from reference TRBV5-1 and TRBJ2-5, the complete variable domain reads KAGVTQTPRYLIKTRGQQVTLSCSPISGHRSVSWYQQTPGQGLQFLFEYFSETQRNKGNFPGRFSGRQFSNSRSEMNVSTLELGDSALYLCASSQSGTGETQYFGPGTRLLVL.

The chain uses TRBV2 and TRBJ2-3; D is undetermined. Germline V gene sequence: CDR1 SNHLY, CDR2 FYNNEI. There are 13 residues in the CDR3. V was trimmed by 3 bases and J by 1 base, leaving 5 bases between them. Here the CDR3 reads CASSELGTDTQYF. As DNA, the CDR3 is TGTGCCAGCAGTGAGCTAGGCACAGATACGCAGTATTTT.

This chain joins TRBV6-5 and TRBJ2-1, with 9 bases matching TRBD2. The CDR3 runs to 14 residues. Germline V lookup: CDR1 MNHEY, CDR2 SVGAGI. After removal of 6 bases from V and 9 bases from J, the junction contained 9 bases not matched to a gene. The chain's CDR3 is CASRQIGTSIEQFF. DNA of the CDR3: TGTGCCAGCAGGCAGATTGGGACTAGCATTGAGCAGTTCTTC.

The chain couples TRBV2 to TRBJ2-7; 9 nucleotides agree with TRBD2. The CDR3 extends over 14 amino acids. The V and J ends lost 8 bases and 3 bases, in that order; junction bases with no gene match: 8. Germline V gene lookup returns CDR1 SNHLY and CDR2 FYNNEI. CDR3 sequence reads: CASGGGRGLYEQYF. Written as DNA, the CDR3 is TGTGCCAGCGGTGGCGGGAGGGGACTCTACGAGCAGTACTTC.

V usage is TRBV12-3 or TRBV12-4 and J usage is TRBJ2-3; a weak D match, TRBD1 (6 bases). The CDR3 is made up of 13 amino acids. V shed 5 bases and J shed 3 bases, with 9 bases lying between them. The CDR3 bases are TGTGCCAGCAGTCCTCAGGGGACAGATACGCAGTATTTT. Its translation: CASSPQGTDTQYF.

In DNA form, the CDR3 reads TGTGCCACCACGGCGGGGAATCAGCCCCAGCATTTT. Its translation is CATTAGNQPQHF. This chain uses TRBV10-3 with TRBJ1-5; no definite D call. Deletions cut 10 bases from V and 4 bases from J, with 11 bases between. Germline V gives CDR1 ENHRY, CDR2 SYGVKD. The CDR3 is 12 residues long.

The genes are TRBV6-5 and TRBJ2-7, with D unclear. This CDR3 has 13 amino acids. The germline V gene encodes CDR1 MNHEY and CDR2 SVGAGI. V lost 6 bases, J lost 0 bases, and 9 bases lay in between. The CDR3 here is CASRVQSSYEQYF. The DNA for the CDR3 is TGTGCCAGCAGGGTACAGAGCTCCTACGAGCAGTACTTC.

The chain is built from TRBV19 and TRBJ2-4; D is unresolved. CDR3 size: 14 residues. Trimming removed 3 bases from V and 4 bases from J, with 10 bases in between. From germline, CDR1 is LNHDA and CDR2 SQIVND (reference sequence). The DNA for the CDR3 is TGTGCCAGTAGTATGTTTCATGAGAAAAACATTCAGTACTTC. It codes for CASSMFHEKNIQYF.

This clone was recorded once. The genes are TRBV5-4 and TRBJ2-6; D might be TRBD2 (5 bases). Germline V gene lookup returns CDR1 SGHNT and CDR2 YYREEE (reference sequence). V was cut by 7 bases and J by 3 bases, with 17 bases left in between. The CDR3 length is 16 residues. The CDR3 is CASSSSARGGANVLTF. The CDR3 region has the DNA TGTGCCAGCTCCTCATCGGCCCGGGGTGGGGCCAACGTCCTGACTTTC.

V and J are TRBV27 and TRBJ1-1; perhaps TRBD1 as D (6 bases). CDR1 and CDR2 from the germline V gene are MNHEY and SMNVEV (reference sequence). The length of the CDR3 is 14 residues. The V gene lost 2 bases and the J gene lost 4 bases, with 11 bases spanning the gap. The CDR3 protein is CASSLENRATEAFF. CDR3 nucleotides: TGTGCCAGCAGTTTAGAGAACAGGGCCACTGAAGCTTTCTTT.

The chain recombines TRBV4-2 with TRBJ2-6, with D perhaps TRBD2 (5 bases). The CDR3 totals 18 residues. Germline CDR1 and CDR2: LGHNA and YNFKEQ. V was shortened by 1 base and J by 0 bases, with 13 bases between the two germline ends. Written as DNA, the CDR3 is TGTGCCAGCAGCCAAGCCGGACTCTCCTTCTCTGGGGCCAACGTCCTGACTTTC. Translating gives CASSQAGLSFSGANVLTF.

The rearrangement links TRBV11-2 to TRBJ1-1; unclear D gene. The V end lost 3 bases, the J end lost 0 bases, and 5 bases lay between the germline ends. The CDR3 spans 13 residues. Germline loops: CDR1 SGHAT, CDR2 FQNNGV. The CDR3 protein is CASSLSMNTEAFF. CDR3 nucleotide sequence: TGTGCCAGCAGCTTGAGTATGAACACTGAAGCTTTCTTT.